Listed below are T cell receptor beta chains from one sample, sequenced in a study of T cell repertoires in cytomegalovirus infection. TCRdb analysed the reads with MiXCR anew, one entry per CDR3 protein. The sample comprises about 68,000 distinct CDR3 sequences, roughly 20% of which are singletons, and 79% rests with the top ten. No antigen has been identified for these receptors. Sequenced sample: PBMCs, sequenced either directly or after in vitro stimulation (not recorded which). These receptors originate from a human donor in good health (CMV status not recorded). Some clones in this sample may be carry-over from other donors' samples. CDR3s include the opening cysteine and the closing phenylalanine or tryptophan. A D gene is named only where the DNA matches it firmly. A row's size may be missing; if present it is once, few, many or a size class.

-	TRBV5-6	TRBJ1-5	-	CASGLGQVNQPQHF	TGTGCCAGCGGCTTGGGCCAGGTCAATCAGCCCCAGCATTTT
-	TRBV12-3/TRBV12-4	TRBJ2-1	-	CASSLGDSFYNEQFF	TGTGCCAGCAGTTTAGGGGACTCATTCTACAATGAGCAGTTCTTC
TRBD2	TRBV7-9	TRBJ2-7	many	CASSPGTRGNEQYF	TGTGCCAGCAGCCCCGGGACTAGGGGGAACGAGCAGTACTTC
TRBD2	TRBV7-6	TRBJ2-3	few	CASSRETSGSGTDTQYF	TGTGCCAGCAGCAGAGAGACTAGCGGGAGTGGCACAGATACGCAGTATTTT
-	TRBV5-1	TRBJ1-2	-	CASSPIDLNYGYTF	TGCGCCAGCAGCCCAATAGACCTGAACTATGGCTACACCTTC
TRBD2	TRBV4-1	TRBJ2-1	few	CASTTGSGSSYNEQFF	TGCGCCAGCACCACTGGGAGCGGGAGCTCCTACAATGAGCAGTTCTTC
TRBD2	TRBV20-1	TRBJ2-4	-	CSAKPSGRVAKNIQYF	TGCAGTGCAAAGCCTAGCGGGAGGGTGGCCAAAAACATTCAGTACTTC
-	TRBV7-2	TRBJ2-5	-	CASSLEGGSRETQYF	TGTGCCAGCAGCTTAGAAGGGGGTAGTCGGGAGACCCAGTACTTC
-	TRBV7-2	TRBJ1-1	few	CASSLNGNTEAFF	TGTGCCAGCAGCTTGAACGGGAACACTGAAGCTTTCTTT
-	TRBV6-2/TRBV6-3	TRBJ2-1	few	CASSIGQTYNEQFF	TGTGCCAGCAGTATAGGACAGACCTACAATGAGCAGTTCTTC
-	TRBV12-3/TRBV12-4	TRBJ2-2	many	CASWGAIQRGYTGELFF	TGTGCCAGCTGGGGGGCCATCCAACGGGGTTACACCGGGGAGCTGTTTTTT
-	TRBV6-8	TRBJ1-1	once	CASSYDRRLNTEAFF	TGTGCCAGCAGTTACGATCGGCGTTTGAACACTGAAGCTTTCTTT
-	TRBV7-8	TRBJ2-5	few	CASSRRPDPGQETQYF	TGTGCCAGCAGTCGCCGGCCGGACCCCGGGCAAGAGACCCAGTACTTC
-	TRBV30	TRBJ2-5	-	CAWSVRVNSGAGETQYF	TGTGCCTGGAGTGTACGAGTTAATAGCGGCGCGGGAGAGACCCAGTACTTC
-	TRBV5-4	TRBJ1-3	-	CASSLDSPGNTIYF	TGTGCCAGCAGCTTGGACAGTCCTGGAAACACCATATATTTT
TRBD1	TRBV7-2	TRBJ1-1	many	CASSPTAGQVGAFF	TGTGCCAGCAGCCCGACGGCGGGACAGGTTGGTGCTTTCTTT
-	TRBV12-3/TRBV12-4	TRBJ1-1	-	CASTLGGQAEAFF	TGTGCCAGCACCTTGGGGGGTCAGGCTGAAGCTTTCTTT
-	TRBV10-3	TRBJ1-2	few	CAISESSGEDGYTF	TGTGCCATCAGTGAGTCGAGCGGAGAAGATGGCTACACCTTC
TRBD1	TRBV7-9	TRBJ1-2	many	CASSLKPDRDGYGYTF	TGTGCCAGCAGCCTGAAGCCGGACAGGGATGGGTATGGCTACACCTTC
TRBD2	TRBV29-1	TRBJ2-6	-	CSVGLAGGTGANVLTF	TGCAGCGTGGGACTAGCGGGAGGAACTGGGGCCAACGTCCTGACTTTC
-	TRBV19	TRBJ2-1	-	CASSLRTAGLNEQFF	TGTGCCAGTAGTTTAAGAACGGCGGGGCTCAATGAGCAGTTCTTC
-	TRBV6-5	TRBJ2-7	-	CASRVRWSSYEQYF	TGTGCCAGCAGGGTACGTTGGAGCTCCTACGAGCAGTACTTC
TRBD2	TRBV7-2	TRBJ2-5	many	CASSLTRASGRGPQYF	TGTGCCAGCAGCCTCACCAGGGCTAGCGGGAGGGGCCCCCAGTACTTC
-	TRBV4-2	TRBJ2-5	-	CASSQAGQYQETQYF	TGTGCCAGCAGCCAGGCGGGACAGTACCAAGAGACCCAGTACTTC
TRBD1	TRBV7-2	TRBJ2-1	many	CASSLLGTANNEQFF	TGTGCCAGCAGCCTCCTAGGGACAGCAAACAATGAGCAGTTCTTC
-	TRBV15	TRBJ2-1	-	CAIGGLYNEQFF	TGTGCCATTGGGGGGCTCTACAATGAGCAGTTCTTC
TRBD1	TRBV12-3/TRBV12-4	TRBJ2-5	-	CASSFTGGTSGTQYF	TGTGCCAGCAGTTTCACAGGGGGTACAAGTGGGACCCAGTACTTC
-	TRBV13	TRBJ2-3	-	CASNGDFTDTQYF	TGTGCCAGCAACGGGGACTTCACAGATACGCAGTATTTT
-	TRBV7-8	TRBJ2-7	-	CASSPGGQRYEQYF	TGTGCCAGCAGCCCGGGAGGACAGAGATACGAGCAGTACTTC
TRBD1	TRBV19	TRBJ2-1	-	CASTQDRLGQNYNEQFF	TGTGCCAGTACCCAAGACCGTCTGGGACAGAACTACAATGAGCAGTTCTTC
-	TRBV20-1	TRBJ2-1	-	CSASERGSYNEQFF	TGCAGTGCTAGTGAGAGGGGGTCCTACAATGAGCAGTTCTTC
TRBD2	TRBV6-2/TRBV6-3	TRBJ2-1	many	CASSYSGRERTYNEQFF	TGTGCCAGCAGTTACTCCGGGCGGGAGCGTACCTACAATGAGCAGTTCTTC
-	TRBV6-1	TRBJ1-2	-	CASSEVSGYTF	TGTGCCAGCAGTGAAGTTTCTGGCTACACCTTC
-	TRBV7-2	TRBJ2-7	many	CASSEGVGNSYEQYF	TGTGCCAGCAGCGAAGGAGTGGGTAACTCCTACGAGCAGTACTTC
TRBD2	TRBV12-5	TRBJ2-1	-	CASGLPRTSGSNEQFF	TGTGCTAGTGGTTTGCCCCGGACTAGCGGGTCCAATGAGCAGTTCTTC
TRBD2	TRBV6-2/TRBV6-3	TRBJ2-1	few	CASSNLAGGELDEQFF	TGTGCCAGCAGTAACTTAGCGGGAGGTGAATTGGATGAGCAGTTCTTC
-	TRBV6-5	TRBJ2-7	many	CASSYGRTAEQYF	TGTGCCAGCAGTTACGGGCGGACAGCCGAGCAGTACTTC
-	TRBV2	TRBJ1-5	-	CASSFRQGGNQPQHF	TGTGCCAGTTCCTTCCGTCAGGGTGGTAATCAGCCCCAGCATTTT
-	TRBV6-1	TRBJ2-5	-	CASSVVRETQYF	TGTGCCAGCAGTGTTGTTAGAGAGACCCAGTACTTC
-	TRBV12-3/TRBV12-4	TRBJ1-3	-	CASTPQGHTIYF	TGTGCCAGCACTCCCCAGGGGCACACCATATATTTT